The 22 T cell receptor beta chains listed next were all sequenced from one sample in a study of cytomegalovirus exposure and HLA in healthy donors (dated by TCRdb to 2015 to 2018). Library method: the immunoSEQ multiplex PCR assay. For the multiplex PCR, a mixture combining 60 forward primers for TCR Vbeta segments and 13 reverse primers for TCR Jbeta segments was used. The table comes from immuneACCESS by way of TCRdb, which keeps in-frame sequences with V and J called. Part of the clones is missing from these tables; in studies checked, under half for an unresolved V gene and the rest for unknown reasons. Present in this sample are approximately 140,000 clones, around 80% of which were seen just once. The ten most abundant clones make up nearly 7% of the sample. Sequencing was carried out using PBMCs. The receptor source for this set is a man aged 40-55 years in good health and CMV-seropositive.

The chain recombines TRBV11-3 with TRBJ2-7, with 7 bases lining up with TRBD2. Germline CDR1 is SGHNT and CDR2 is YENEEA. This CDR3 region has 14 residues. Germline trimming cut 6 bases from V and 6 bases from J; bases unmatched to any gene: 11. CDR3 amino acids: CASSPLAALGEQYF. The DNA for the CDR3 is TGTGCCAGCAGTCCCCTAGCGGCCCTCGGCGAGCAGTACTTC.

The chain recombines TRBV7-2 with TRBJ2-1; D may be TRBD1 (6 bases). This CDR3 is 15 amino acids long. The germline gives CDR1 SGHTA, CDR2 FQGNSA. Trimming took off 0 bases at V and 7 bases at J, with 13 bases between the two ends. The CDR3 DNA reads as TGTGCCAGCAGCTTAGCCCGCTCTCAGGGGAATGAGCAGTTCTTC. Protein sequence: CASSLARSQGNEQFF. The whole variable domain, filled in from reference TRBV7-2 and TRBJ2-1, reads GAGVSQSPSNKVTEKGKDVELRCDPISGHTALYWYRQSLGQGLEFLIYFQGNSAPDKSGLPSDRFSAERTGGSVSTLTIQRTQQEDSAVYLCASSLARSQGNEQFFGPGTRLTVL.

CDR3 nucleotides: TGTGCCAGCAGCCCAGGACAGGGGGGGATCTACGAGCAGTACTTC. This translates into CASSPGQGGIYEQYF. The chain joins TRBV7-6 to TRBJ2-7, with 10 bases that match TRBD1. V gave up 5 bases and J gave up 3 bases; unmatched junction bases: 7. There are 15 residues in the CDR3. Germline V gives CDR1 SGHVS, CDR2 FNYEAQ.

V usage is TRBV28 and J usage is TRBJ1-1, with TRBD1 identical over 9 bases. The ends lost 5 bases at V and 0 bases at J; junction bases unmatched: 16. Germline values: CDR1 MDHEN, CDR2 SYDVKM. This CDR3 comprises 19 residues. CDR3 DNA: TGTGCCAGCAGTCCCCCCCCGTCCGGGACAGGGTACATGAACACTGAAGCTTTCTTT. Translation gives CASSPPPSGTGYMNTEAFF.

This chain uses TRBV6-1 with TRBJ1-2; D is possibly TRBD1 (6 bases). The CDR3 has 19 amino acids. Germline CDR1 MNHNS, CDR2 SASEGT. V lost 4 bases to trimming and J lost 5 bases, with 29 bases between them. CDR3 amino acids: CASSGYRVLGHNEGYGYTF. In DNA, the CDR3 is TGTGCCAGCAGTGGGTACAGGGTTCTGGGTCACAACGAGGGATATGGCTACACCTTC.

This chain links TRBV6-1 with TRBJ1-3; the D is unclear. The CDR3 totals 15 residues. The V gene's germline CDR1 is MNHNS and CDR2 SASEGT. Trimming cost V 8 bases and J 4 bases, with 18 bases left between them. The CDR3 DNA reads as TGTGCCAGCGGTCCCGTACAAGATATAGGAAACACCATATATTTT. Encoded protein: CASGPVQDIGNTIYF.

The DNA of the CDR3 is TGTGCCAGCTCACCAGGCAGGGGGACTGAAGCTTTCTTT. Amino acid sequence: CASSPGRGTEAFF. V is TRBV18 and J is TRBJ1-1, with 7 bases matching TRBD1. CDR3 length equals 13 residues. Germline-derived CDR1 and CDR2 are KGHSH and LQKENI. J gave up 5 bases and V 2 bases, and 2 bases lay outside the gene matches. Drawing the rest from reference TRBV18 and TRBJ1-1, the complete variable domain is NAGVMQNPRHLVRRRGQEARLRCSPMKGHSHVYWYRQLPEEGLKFMVYLQKENIIDESGMPKERFSAEFPKEGPSILRIQQVVRGDSAAYFCASSPGRGTEAFFGQGTRLTVV.

As to this clone: Relative to the germline gene, one junction end is altered; a read error may explain this. This chain uses TRBV7-7 with TRBJ2-3; 7 nucleotides agree with TRBD2. In germline, CDR1 is SSHAT, CDR2 FNYEAQ (reference sequence). CDR3 length: 14 amino acids. In DNA, the CDR3 is TGTGCTAGCAGCTTAGGATTAGCGGGAGATACGCAGTATTTT. Protein sequence: CASSLGLAGDTQYF.

This clone has only one observation. The chain has TRBV7-9 and TRBJ2-7; maybe TRBD2 (5 bases). The V end lost 1 base, the J end lost 1 base, and 8 bases lay between the germline ends. Germline assignment: CDR1 SEHNR and CDR2 FQNEAQ (reference sequence). This CDR3 is built from 14 residues. The CDR3 loop is CASSLGRSSYEQYF. As DNA, the CDR3 is TGTGCCAGCAGCTTAGGGAGGAGTTCCTACGAGCAGTACTTC.

This chain uses TRBV7-8 with TRBJ1-2; 7 bases fit TRBD1. CDR1 SGHVS and CDR2 FQNEAQ come from the germline V gene. After removal of 6 bases from V and 5 bases from J, the junction contained 6 bases not matched to a gene. The length of the CDR3 is 13 residues. The CDR3 coding sequence is TGTGCCAGCAGACAGACAGGGCGGTATGGCTACACCTTC. This sequence encodes CASRQTGRYGYTF.

As DNA, the CDR3 is TGCGCCAGCAGCTCCGGTTGGGCCTCCTACAATGAGCAGTTCTTC. Translated: CASSSGWASYNEQFF. V and J are TRBV5-1 and TRBJ2-1; D remains ambiguous. The CDR3 is 15 amino acids. In germline, CDR1 is SGHRS, CDR2 YFSETQ. Between the trimmed V and J ends, which lost 3 bases and 0 bases, there was a span of 10 bases.

This chain joins TRBV6-5 and TRBJ2-1; 9 bases line up with TRBD1. The ends lost 4 bases at V and 6 bases at J; junction bases unmatched: 7. The CDR3 sequence is 15 residues long. The germline CDR1 and CDR2 sequences are MNHEY and SVGAGI. The CDR3 sequence: CASSSRDRASNEQFF. The CDR3 coding sequence is TGTGCCAGCAGTTCCAGGGACAGGGCATCCAATGAGCAGTTCTTC.

For this clone: This sample includes further DNA sequences coding for the same CDR3. This chain joins TRBV5-1 and TRBJ2-7; D might be TRBD1 (5 bases). Per the germline V gene, CDR1 is SGHRS and CDR2 is YFSETQ. Trimming left V 1 base short and J 3 bases short, with 8 bases between. The CDR3 length is 13 residues. CDR3 nucleotides: TGCGCCAGCAGCTTGAGGCAGGGCTACGAGCAGTACTTC. Protein: CASSLRQGYEQYF.

CDR3 region: CASSFDPGAGNTIYF. CDR3 sequence (DNA): TGCGCCAGCAGCTTCGATCCGGGGGCTGGAAACACCATATATTTT. The V and J genes are TRBV5-1 and TRBJ1-3, with D possibly TRBD1 on 5 matching bases. With 2 bases removed from V and 2 bases from J, the gap between germline ends came to 11 bases. Germline lookup yields CDR1 SGHRS and CDR2 YFSETQ. The length of the CDR3 is 15 residues.

The chain links TRBV28 to TRBJ1-1, with 9 bases fitting TRBD1. The CDR3 totals 15 residues. Germline CDR1 reads MDHEN; CDR2 reads SYDVKM. The V segment lost 3 bases and the J segment 7 bases; nucleotides outside the gene matches: 9. CDR3 nucleotides: TGTGCCAGCAGTTTTCCGGGACAGGGTCTGCGTGAAGCTTTCTTT. Translation gives CASSFPGQGLREAFF.

This chain links TRBV5-1 with TRBJ1-4; D perhaps matches TRBD1 (5 bases). V lost 4 bases, J lost 1 base, and 5 bases lay in between. There are 13 residues in the CDR3. The V gene's germline CDR1 is SGHRS and CDR2 YFSETQ. The CDR3 loop reads CASSTGTNEKLFF. The DNA of the CDR3 is TGCGCCAGCAGCACAGGAACTAATGAAAAACTGTTTTTT. Full variable domain (remainder filled in from reference TRBV5-1 and TRBJ1-4): KAGVTQTPRYLIKTRGQQVTLSCSPISGHRSVSWYQQTPGQGLQFLFEYFSETQRNKGNFPGRFSGRQFSNSRSEMNVSTLELGDSALYLCASSTGTNEKLFFGSGTQLSVL.

The rearrangement joins TRBV7-9 to TRBJ2-5, with D perhaps TRBD2 (5 bases). Trimming left V 6 bases short and J 6 bases short, with 14 bases between. Germline V gene lookup returns CDR1 SEHNR and CDR2 FQNEAQ (reference sequence). This CDR3 is built from 13 residues. CDR3 region: CASRVAGQQTQYF. The CDR3 coding sequence is TGTGCCAGCAGAGTCGCGGGCCAGCAGACCCAGTACTTC.

The chain links TRBV15 to TRBJ2-2; TRBD2 agrees at 12 bases. J was trimmed by 1 base and V by 5 bases; bases with no gene match: 14. The CDR3 contains 20 residues. Germline lookup yields CDR1 LNHNV and CDR2 YYDKDF (reference sequence). The CDR3: CATSGQYPGTSGLNTGELFF. Written as DNA, the CDR3 is TGTGCCACCAGCGGACAATACCCTGGGACTAGCGGGCTGAACACCGGGGAGCTGTTTTTT.

The chain recombines TRBV6-1 with TRBJ1-3, with 9 bases lining up with TRBD1. J gave up 2 bases and V 4 bases, and 6 bases lay outside the gene matches. CDR3 size: 16 residues. Germline V gives CDR1 MNHNS, CDR2 SASEGT. The CDR3, as DNA: TGTGCCAGCAGTGGGGGGACAGGGACGCCTGGAAACACCATATATTTT. This codes for CASSGGTGTPGNTIYF.

The genes are TRBV6-1 and TRBJ2-1; TRBD2 matches 7 bases. J was trimmed by 1 base and V by 7 bases; bases with no gene match: 4. The CDR3 sequence is 14 residues long. Germline assignment: CDR1 MNHNS and CDR2 SASEGT. The CDR3 DNA reads as TGTGCCAGCAATACCGGGGGGTCCTACAATGAGCAGTTCTTC. It specifies CASNTGGSYNEQFF.

The rearrangement uses TRBV18 and TRBJ1-1, with a tentative D call TRBD1 (6 bases). The V gene lost 1 base and the J gene lost 7 bases, with 7 bases spanning the gap. The CDR3 runs 12 residues. Germline values: CDR1 KGHSH, CDR2 LQKENI. This CDR3 is CASSPLDSEAFF. CDR3 nucleotides: TGTGCCAGCTCACCACTGGACAGTGAAGCTTTCTTT.

The V and J genes are TRBV9 and TRBJ1-1; a weak D match, TRBD1 (6 bases). V was shortened by 4 bases and J by 0 bases, with 13 bases between the two germline ends. Per the germline V gene, CDR1 is SGDLS and CDR2 is YYNGEE. The CDR3 is 15 residues long. The CDR3 bases are TGTGCCAGCAGCTTCAATCAGGGGATGAACACTGAAGCTTTCTTT. This encodes CASSFNQGMNTEAFF. The complete variable domain, with remaining parts taken from reference TRBV9 and TRBJ1-1, reads DSGVTQTPKHLITATGQRVTLRCSPRSGDLSVYWYQQSLDQGLQFLIQYYNGEERAKGNILERFSAQQFPDLHSELNLSSLELGDSALYFCASSFNQGMNTEAFFGQGTRLTVV.